This T cell receptor beta chain was found in a study of T cell responses to AZD1222 COVID-19 vaccine. Study results and limitations: White British people made up most donors, females outnumbered males, and clonal diversity was possibly underestimated. Recipients of AZD1222 seropositive at baseline numbered only 6 or 7. Targeting of unmutated variant regions was reportedly seen in nearly half of spike-specific TCRs.

Trimming left V 4 bases short and J 4 bases short, with 1 base between. Germline values: CDR1 MDHEN, CDR2 SYDVKM. CDR3 length: 10 amino acids. About this clone: Its antigen is still unknown.

The data were produced by immunoSEQ multiplex PCR, yet TCRdb's version contains in-frame clones alone and is incomplete. This table has 120,000 or so clones, roughly 86% appearing once. The origin of this receptor is an adult in good health. The source material was peripheral blood, sampled on day 0 of AZD1222 vaccination. V usage is TRBV28 and J usage is TRBJ1-2; D remains unclear. CDR3 bases: TGTGCCAGCAGTTCCTATGGCTACACCTTC. It codes for CASSSYGYTF.